This T cell receptor beta chain stems from a study of blood T cell repertoires in COVID-19. The repertoire was sequenced with immunoSEQ multiplex PCR; TCRdb's copy has only in-frame clones and lacks some. The sample carries hundreds of thousands of clones, approximately 91% recorded once. The TCR originated in a man between 35 and 55 years old with acute or convalescent COVID-19. The sequenced material came from peripheral blood.

The CDR3 DNA sequence: TGTGCCAGCAGCAAAGGTAGTTGCTATAGCAATCAGCCCCAGCATTTT. Residues: CASSKGSCYSNQPQHF. The chain combines TRBV21-1 with TRBJ1-5. TRBV21-1 is an annotated pseudogene. This CDR3 region has 16 residues.